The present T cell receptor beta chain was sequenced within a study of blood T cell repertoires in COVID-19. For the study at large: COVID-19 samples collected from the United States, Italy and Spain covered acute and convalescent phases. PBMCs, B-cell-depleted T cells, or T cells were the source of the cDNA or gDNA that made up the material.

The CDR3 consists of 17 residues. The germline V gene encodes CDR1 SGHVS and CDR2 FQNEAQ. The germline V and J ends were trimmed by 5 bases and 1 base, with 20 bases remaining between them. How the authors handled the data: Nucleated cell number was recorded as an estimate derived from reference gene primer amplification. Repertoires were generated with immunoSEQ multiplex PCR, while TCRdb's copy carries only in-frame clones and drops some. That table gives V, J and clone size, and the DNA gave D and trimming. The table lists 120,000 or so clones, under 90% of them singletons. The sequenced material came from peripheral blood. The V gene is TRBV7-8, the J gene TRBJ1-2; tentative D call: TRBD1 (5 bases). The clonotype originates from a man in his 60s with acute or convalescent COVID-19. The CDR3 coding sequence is TGTGCCAGCAGCCCAAGCAGAATACTCAGGGATAACTATGGCTACACCTTC. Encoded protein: CASSPSRILRDNYGYTF.